This T cell receptor (beta chain) is drawn from a study of blood T cell repertoires in COVID-19. The overall study: The samples span acute and convalescent COVID-19 from the United States, Italy and Spain. T cells, B-cell-depleted T cells, or PBMCs provided the cDNA or gDNA that served as material.

From germline, CDR1 is MNHEY and CDR2 SVGAGI. With 0 bases removed from V and 3 bases from J, the gap between germline ends came to 6 bases. This CDR3 region has 13 residues. Comment on this clone: The same CDR3 is also encoded by other DNA sequences in this sample.

Recruited during active infection, patients (from Seattle) were subsequently followed longitudinally. Per the study methods: Amplified reference gene primers provided the basis for estimating nucleated cell counts. Repertoires were generated with immunoSEQ multiplex PCR, while TCRdb's copy carries only in-frame clones and drops some. V and J calls and clone size are given by that table; D and trimming were obtained from the DNA. The table has roughly 130,000 clones, roughly nine tenths seen once. Material for sequencing was peripheral blood. The receptor's source is a human donor with COVID-19, enrolled during active disease. The donor label of this sample is uncertain. The V and J genes are TRBV6-5 and TRBJ2-7; D perhaps matches TRBD2 (5 bases). DNA for the CDR3: TGTGCCAGCAGTTACTCCCGGGGCTACGAGCAGTACTTC. Protein: CASSYSRGYEQYF.